Listed below are T cell receptor beta chains from one sample, sequenced in a study of cytomegalovirus exposure and HLA in healthy donors. The table came from immunoSEQ multiplex PCR; TCRdb's copy has only in-frame clones and leaves some out. The sample yields about 120,000 clones, roughly 9% seen once. The material sequenced was PBMCs. The receptor source for this set is a man aged 30-40 years in good health and CMV-seronegative. Both conserved end residues are part of each CDR3. The D gene is left open where the match is weak. Clone size is given for some rows only: seen once, a few or many times, or a class if the clone is expanded.

v_gene	abundance	d_gene	len	j_gene	CDR3aa	CDR3nt
TRBV13	few	TRBD2	15	TRBJ2-3	CASSSPGGEGNTQYF	TGTGCCAGCAGCTCCCCCGGGGGGGAAGGGAATACGCAGTATTTT
TRBV5-1	few	.	15	TRBJ1-1	CASSQEGPPNTEAFF	TGCGCCAGCAGTCAGGAGGGGCCACCCAACACTGAAGCTTTCTTT
TRBV5-4	few	TRBD2	15	TRBJ2-5	CASRLYSGGGETQYF	TGTGCCAGCAGACTCTATAGCGGGGGAGGTGAGACCCAGTACTTC
TRBV30	few	.	13	TRBJ1-1	CAWSAGDRRLIFF	TGTGCCTGGAGCGCCGGAGACAGGCGGCTCATCTTCTTT
TRBV7-8	.	.	18	TRBJ2-7	CASSLAGGGSYSSYEQYF	TGTGCCAGCAGCTTAGCTGGAGGCGGGTCCTATAGCTCCTACGAGCAGTACTTC
TRBV6-1	.	.	15	TRBJ1-1	CASTPLTGLNTEAFF	TGTGCCAGCACCCCTTTAACAGGCCTGAACACTGAAGCTTTCTTT
TRBV6-1	.	.	18	TRBJ2-3	CASSARRTDAYGTDTQYF	TGTGCCAGCAGTGCGAGAAGGACAGACGCCTACGGCACAGATACGCAGTATTTT
TRBV7-3	few	.	13	TRBJ1-1	CASSSMTGSEAFF	TGTGCCAGCAGCTCGATGACAGGCAGTGAAGCTTTCTTT
TRBV5-6	few	TRBD2	15	TRBJ2-7	CASSPGGGLAYEQYF	TGTGCCAGCAGCCCCGGCGGGGGGTTGGCCTACGAGCAGTACTTC
TRBV29-1	few	.	12	TRBJ2-5	CSVDLGGETQYF	TGCAGCGTTGACTTGGGGGGAGAGACCCAGTACTTC
TRBV6-4	.	TRBD1	14	TRBJ2-2	CASTRTGGIGELFF	TGTGCCAGCACTAGGACAGGGGGCATCGGGGAGCTGTTTTTT
TRBV7-9	few	.	16	TRBJ2-3	CASSSPKTVGTDTQYF	TGTGCCAGCAGCTCCCCGAAGACAGTTGGCACAGATACGCAGTATTTT
TRBV5-1	few	.	14	TRBJ1-6	CASRLDGELGPLHF	TGCGCCAGCAGACTGGACGGGGAGTTAGGACCCCTCCACTTT
TRBV7-3	few	.	13	TRBJ1-1	CASSPAGDTEAFF	TGTGCCAGCAGCCCTGCAGGGGACACTGAAGCTTTCTTT
TRBV7-9	.	.	14	TRBJ1-1	CASSLAQQNTEAFF	TGTGCCAGCAGCTTAGCGCAACAGAACACTGAAGCTTTCTTT
TRBV28	.	.	15	TRBJ1-2	CASSLWFRAGIGYTF	TGTGCCAGCAGTTTATGGTTCCGGGCAGGGATAGGCTACACCTTC
TRBV29-1	.	TRBD2	14	TRBJ2-2	CSGAGLAGSGELFF	TGCAGCGGGGCAGGACTAGCGGGAAGCGGGGAGCTGTTTTTT
TRBV5-5	few	.	12	TRBJ1-2	CASSLRDYGYTF	TGTGCCAGCAGCTTGCGCGACTATGGCTACACCTTC
TRBV19	few	TRBD1	14	TRBJ2-7	CASSIGDREYEQYF	TGTGCCAGTAGTATAGGGGACAGGGAGTACGAGCAGTACTTC
TRBV30	few	TRBD2	13	TRBJ2-7	CAWTSGRIYEQYF	TGTGCCTGGACTAGCGGGAGGATCTACGAGCAGTACTTC
TRBV29-1	few	.	12	TRBJ1-1	CSATLGLTEAFF	TGCAGCGCTACATTGGGACTCACTGAAGCTTTCTTT
TRBV11-2	few	TRBD1	14	TRBJ2-7	CASSSGQAIYEQYF	TGTGCCAGCAGCTCGGGACAGGCGATTTACGAGCAGTACTTC
TRBV7-6	.	.	15	TRBJ1-1	CASSRGLLRDTEAFF	TGTGCCAGCAGCCGGGGACTGCTAAGGGACACTGAAGCTTTCTTT
TRBV27	few	.	14	TRBJ1-2	CASSRGPYNYGYTF	TGTGCCAGCAGCCGGGGTCCCTATAACTATGGCTACACCTTC
TRBV30	few	.	16	TRBJ2-1	CAWTPHGRGPYNEQFF	TGTGCCTGGACCCCCCACGGGCGGGGCCCCTACAATGAGCAGTTCTTC
TRBV6-4	.	TRBD2	15	TRBJ2-3	CASSALAGAADTQYF	TGTGCCAGCAGTGCTTTAGCGGGAGCAGCAGATACGCAGTATTTT
TRBV6-1	.	TRBD1	14	TRBJ1-5	CASGDSYSNQPQHF	TGTGCCAGCGGGGACAGCTATAGCAATCAGCCCCAGCATTTT
TRBV5-1	few	.	13	TRBJ1-1	CASSPDSNTEAFF	TGCGCCAGCAGCCCCGACAGTAACACTGAAGCTTTCTTT
TRBV6-1	few	TRBD1	14	TRBJ1-2	CASSLARGLDGYTF	TGTGCCAGCAGTTTAGCCAGGGGGCTGGATGGCTACACCTTC
TRBV9	.	.	13	TRBJ1-1	CASSVQGFTEAFF	TGTGCCAGCAGCGTCCAGGGGTTCACTGAAGCTTTCTTT
TRBV25-1	.	TRBD1	15	TRBJ1-4	CASSEYGQANEKLFF	TGTGCCAGCAGTGAATACGGACAGGCTAATGAAAAACTGTTTTTT
TRBV29-1	.	.	13	TRBJ2-7	CSVEASQGGEQYF	TGCAGCGTTGAAGCCTCCCAGGGGGGCGAGCAGTACTTC
TRBV6-1	few	TRBD1	14	TRBJ1-4	CASYSGGNDEKLFF	TGTGCCAGCTATTCAGGGGGAAACGATGAAAAACTGTTTTTT
TRBV19	few	.	13	TRBJ1-5	CASTVLGGQPQHF	TGTGCCAGTACTGTTTTGGGAGGTCAGCCCCAGCATTTT
TRBV9	few	TRBD2	15	TRBJ2-2	CASSVVAGGPGELFF	TGTGCCAGCAGCGTCGTAGCGGGAGGTCCGGGGGAGCTGTTTTTT
TRBV27	.	.	12	TRBJ1-4	CASRASMEKLFF	TGTGCCAGCAGAGCGAGTATGGAAAAACTGTTTTTT
TRBV6-1	.	.	14	TRBJ1-1	CASGRRFMNTEAFF	TGTGCCAGTGGGCGAAGGTTTATGAACACTGAAGCTTTCTTT
TRBV19	.	.	18	TRBJ2-1	CASSPDGWRGAANNEQFF	TGTGCCAGTAGCCCCGATGGCTGGCGCGGAGCGGCCAACAATGAGCAGTTCTTC
TRBV10-3	.	TRBD2	14	TRBJ2-7	CATIGGGSSYEQYF	TGTGCCACCATCGGGGGGGGGAGCTCCTACGAGCAGTACTTC
TRBV6-1	few	TRBD1	14	TRBJ1-5	CASSESGGTQPQHF	TGTGCCAGCAGTGAGTCAGGGGGGACTCAGCCCCAGCATTTT
TRBV4-2	few	.	14	TRBJ2-5	CASSQERGQETQYF	TGTGCCAGCAGCCAAGAAAGGGGCCAGGAGACCCAGTACTTC
TRBV14	few	TRBD2	16	TRBJ2-3	CASSPEAGLSTDTQYF	TGTGCCAGCAGCCCGGAAGCGGGACTTAGCACAGATACGCAGTATTTT
TRBV30	few	.	15	TRBJ1-2	CAWRLGGLPNYGYTF	TGTGCCTGGAGGCTAGGGGGATTGCCTAACTATGGCTACACCTTC
TRBV2	.	.	13	TRBJ1-2	CASSDGGDYGYTF	TGTGCCAGCAGTGACGGCGGTGACTATGGCTACACCTTC